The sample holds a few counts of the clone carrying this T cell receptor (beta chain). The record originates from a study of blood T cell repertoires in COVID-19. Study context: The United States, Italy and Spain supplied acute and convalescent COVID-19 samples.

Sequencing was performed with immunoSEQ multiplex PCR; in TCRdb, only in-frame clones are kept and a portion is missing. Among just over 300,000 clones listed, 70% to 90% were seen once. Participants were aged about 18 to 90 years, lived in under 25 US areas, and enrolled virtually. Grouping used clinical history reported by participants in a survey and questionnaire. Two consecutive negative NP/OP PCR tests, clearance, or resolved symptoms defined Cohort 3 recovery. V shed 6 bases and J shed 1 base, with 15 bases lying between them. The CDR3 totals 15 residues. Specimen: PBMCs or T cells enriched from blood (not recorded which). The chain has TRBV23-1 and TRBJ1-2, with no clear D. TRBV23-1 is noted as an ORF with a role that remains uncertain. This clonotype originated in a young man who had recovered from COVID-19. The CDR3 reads CASSQRARNNYGYTF. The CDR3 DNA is TGCGCCAGCAGCCAGCGGGCGCGTAATAACTATGGCTACACCTTC.